This TCR beta chain emerged from a study of T cells after yellow fever vaccination. This clonotype appeared many times. TCRdb re-derived calls from the 5' RACE reads in MiXCR, one entry per CDR3 protein. The table records approximately 13,000 distinct CDR3 sequences, more than 4.5% of them present only once. Trimming removed 0 bases from V and 6 bases from J; junction bases left unmatched: 12. Germline-derived CDR1 and CDR2 are DFQATT and SNEGSKA (reference sequence). The CDR3 spans 17 residues. General study results and limits: Post-booster reappearance was seen for most primary-vaccination clones (nearly 97% CD4, 80% to 90% CD8).

This receptor was identified in a young man who received the YFV17D yellow fever vaccine. The chain employs TRBV20-1 and TRBJ2-1; TRBD2 matches 9 bases. The material sequenced was PBMCs, either bulk or a sorted T-cell subset (CD4+, CD8+, memory, or dextramer-sorted; not recorded which), taken 45 days after the yellow fever booster vaccination. In DNA form, the CDR3 reads TGCAGTGCTAGAGATCCCCGAAGGCGGGAGGGCCGCAATGAGCAGTTCTTC. Its protein is CSARDPRRREGRNEQFF.